This T cell receptor (beta chain) was captured in a study of blood T cells in healthy people across ages. The study, taken as a whole, reports: TCR beta diversity was tightly associated with the proportion of naive T cells.

CDR3 size: 18 residues. Trimming at V came to 1 base and at J to 3 bases, leaving 13 bases not matched to a gene. Germline V gene sequence: CDR1 MNHNS, CDR2 SASEGT. With a J-beta primer mix and a sample-barcoded 5' primer, a second PCR ran about 6 to 11 cycles. TCRdb redid the calling of the 5' RACE reads with MiXCR, one entry per CDR3 protein. The repertoire has about 590,000 distinct CDR3 sequences, approximately 30% of them found once; the top ten carry less than 20%. In this sample, this clonotype turned up many times. Its antigen is unidentified. Sequenced input: blood. The chain combines TRBV6-1 with TRBJ2-5; TRBD1 aligns across 8 bases. This TCR was recovered from an elderly woman in good health. This CDR3 reads CASSEGTMGTGLKETQYF. The CDR3 region has the DNA TGTGCCAGCAGTGAAGGGACGATGGGGACAGGACTGAAAGAGACCCAGTACTTC.